This T cell receptor delta chain was identified in a study of gamma-delta chains in newborns, infants, children. About the research overall: Innate gammadelta T cells reportedly expand polyclonally right after birth, driven by microbial exposure, per the title.

By share of the sample, this clone is large. This CDR3 is also generated by other DNA sequences in the sample. Germline V lookup: CDR1 TSWWSYY, CDR2 QGS. J gave up 7 bases and V 5 bases, and 31 bases lay outside the gene matches. The CDR3 runs 23 residues. TCRdb applied CATT to the reads for clone calling. The table includes approximately 4,200 delta-chain clones, roughly 2.1% detected once. What was sequenced was blood. This chain uses TRDV1 with TRDJ1; 13 bases are a match to TRDD3. The TCR originated in a child who was a newborn, infant or young child, either healthy, febrile or measles-vaccinated (not recorded which). CDR3 residues: CALGSQGAGLRATGGYAEFKLIF. DNA of the CDR3: TGTGCTCTTGGGTCCCAAGGGGCTGGCCTACGTGCCACTGGGGGATACGCGGAATTTAAACTCATCTTT.